Below, 11 T cell receptor beta chains from the same sample are listed, as sequenced in a study of cytomegalovirus exposure and HLA in healthy donors. Assay used: immunoSEQ multiplex PCR; TCRdb lists only in-frame clones, some missing. The table lists over 150,000 clones, roughly nine tenths of them singletons. The specimen was PBMCs. These receptors were taken from a woman in her twenties or thirties in good health and CMV-seronegative.

The gene calls are TRBV19 and TRBJ2-5; no firm D call. The CDR3 is 12 residues long. Looked up from germline, CDR1 is LNHDA and CDR2 is SQIVND (reference sequence). Trimming took off 4 bases at V and 2 bases at J, with 5 bases between the two ends. The CDR3 loop reads CASSRGQETQYF. As DNA, the CDR3 is TGTGCCAGTAGTAGGGGTCAAGAGACCCAGTACTTC.

The table lists this clone with a count of one. The J gene is TRBJ2-7, the V gene TRBV4-2, with 8 bases identical to TRBD1. J was trimmed by 3 bases and V by 1 base; bases with no gene match: 2. There are 14 residues in the CDR3. From germline, CDR1 is LGHNA and CDR2 YNFKEQ. The CDR3 here is CASSQVRGLYEQYF. Written as DNA, the CDR3 is TGTGCCAGCAGCCAAGTCAGGGGGCTCTACGAGCAGTACTTC.

This chain connects TRBV18 to TRBJ1-1; D is unclear. V shed 0 bases and J shed 7 bases, with 9 bases lying between them. The CDR3 has 13 residues. CDR1 is KGHSH and CDR2 is LQKENI in the germline V gene. The CDR3 reads CASSPPTGFEAFF. Written as DNA, the CDR3 is TGTGCCAGCTCACCACCGACCGGGTTTGAAGCTTTCTTT.

The V gene is TRBV6-1, the J gene TRBJ2-1, with TRBD2 matching 13 bases. Germline lookup yields CDR1 MNHNS and CDR2 SASEGT. Unmatched junction bases numbered 6, after V lost 3 bases and J lost 7 bases. This CDR3 has 16 amino acids. The CDR3 sequence is CASSDLLAGGLNEQFF. The CDR3 nucleotides are TGTGCCAGCAGTGACCTACTAGCGGGGGGGTTGAATGAGCAGTTCTTC.

This clone was detected only once. The chain links TRBV27 to TRBJ1-6; no firm D call. The length of the CDR3 is 14 residues. Germline loops: CDR1 MNHEY, CDR2 SMNVEV (reference sequence). With 2 bases removed from V and 7 bases from J, the gap between germline ends came to 9 bases. The CDR3 is CASSLAARNSPLHF. The CDR3 nucleotides read TGTGCCAGCAGTTTAGCGGCTAGAAATTCACCCCTCCACTTT.

This chain connects TRBV6-1 to TRBJ1-1; 9 bases match TRBD1. Germline values: CDR1 MNHNS, CDR2 SASEGT. Trimming took 2 bases from V and 11 from J; bases not matched to a gene: 9. CDR3 length: 14 amino acids. In DNA form, the CDR3 reads TGTGCCAGCAGTGAATACACAGGGGGCGCGAGTGCTTTCTTT. Translated: CASSEYTGGASAFF.

This clone was counted a few times. J is TRBJ2-7 and V is TRBV28; D gene unclear. The CDR3 runs 13 residues. The ends were cut back, 4 bases at V and 4 bases at J, with 11 bases in the middle. From germline, CDR1 is MDHEN and CDR2 SYDVKM. The CDR3 bases are TGTGCCAGCAGTTCCCCGGATCAGTACGAGCAGTACTTC. This codes for CASSSPDQYEQYF.

The chain is built from TRBV28 and TRBJ2-7; D is undetermined. Trimming pared 6 bases from V and 0 bases from J, leaving 12 bases between. Germline CDR1 MDHEN, CDR2 SYDVKM. CDR3 length: 14 residues. The CDR3 bases are TGTGCCAGCAGCCCACGCCTCAGCTCCTACGAGCAGTACTTC. Its protein is CASSPRLSSYEQYF. Combining the CDR3 with reference TRBV28 and TRBJ2-7 gives the whole variable domain DVKVTQSSRYLVKRTGEKVFLECVQDMDHENMFWYRQDPGLGLRLIYFSYDVKMKEKGDIPEGYSVSREKKERFSLILESASTNQTSMYLCASSPRLSSYEQYFGPGTRLTVT.

In this sample, this clone turned up a few times. This chain links TRBV9 with TRBJ2-1; D possibly corresponds to TRBD1 (6 bases). Between the trimmed V and J ends, which lost 4 bases and 8 bases, there was a span of 13 bases. The germline CDR1 and CDR2 sequences are SGDLS and YYNGEE. This CDR3 comprises 13 residues. Here the CDR3 DNA reads TGTGCCAGCAGCACCAGGGGTGGGGATGAGCAGTTCTTC. Protein: CASSTRGGDEQFF.

The rearrangement uses TRBV6-1 and TRBJ1-1; D not certain. Trimming cost V 4 bases and J 8 bases, with 11 bases left between them. The CDR3 extends over 12 amino acids. Germline V gene sequence: CDR1 MNHNS, CDR2 SASEGT. As DNA, the CDR3 is TGTGCCAGCAGTGTACGACCTTCCGAAGCTTTCTTT. This translates into CASSVRPSEAFF.

The chain uses TRBV7-3 and TRBJ2-1; D not resolved. Trimming stripped 1 base from V and 7 bases from J, with 20 bases between. The germline gives CDR1 SGHTA, CDR2 FQGTGA. The CDR3 consists of 17 residues. The CDR3 here is CASSLNSIDGDGNEQFF. The CDR3 DNA reads TGTGCCAGCAGCTTAAATTCGATTGACGGAGATGGGAATGAGCAGTTCTTC.